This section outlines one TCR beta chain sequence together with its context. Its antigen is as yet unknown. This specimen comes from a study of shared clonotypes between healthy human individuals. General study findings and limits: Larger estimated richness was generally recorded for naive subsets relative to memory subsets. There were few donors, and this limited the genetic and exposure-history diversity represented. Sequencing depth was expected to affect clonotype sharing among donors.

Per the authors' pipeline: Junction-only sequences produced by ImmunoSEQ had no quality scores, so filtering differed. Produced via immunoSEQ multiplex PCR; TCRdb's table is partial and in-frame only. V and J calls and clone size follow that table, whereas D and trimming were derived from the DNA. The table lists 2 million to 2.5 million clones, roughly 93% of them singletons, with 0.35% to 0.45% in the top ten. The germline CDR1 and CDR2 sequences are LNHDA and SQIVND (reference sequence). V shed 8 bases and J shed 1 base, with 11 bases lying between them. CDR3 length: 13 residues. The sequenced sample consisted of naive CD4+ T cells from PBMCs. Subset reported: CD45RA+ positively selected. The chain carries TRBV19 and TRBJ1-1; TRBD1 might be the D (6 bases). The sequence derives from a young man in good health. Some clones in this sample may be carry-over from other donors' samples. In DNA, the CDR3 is TGTGCCAGTGGGACAAACGGGAACACTGAAGCTTTCTTT. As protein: CASGTNGNTEAFF.